The text below deals with one TCR beta chain. Its antigen remains unidentified. The data are from a study of cytomegalovirus exposure and HLA in healthy donors. Study outcomes and limitations: In vitro, three CMV-associated chains proved specific for CMV antigens.

V dropped 4 bases and J dropped 0 bases, with 15 bases sitting between them. The CDR3 totals 15 residues. Per the germline V gene, CDR1 is SQVTM and CDR2 is ANQGSEA. Amplification used 60 Vbeta primers and 13 Jbeta primers. Some clones are missing from TCRdb's copy, which holds only in-frame ones; the method was immunoSEQ multiplex PCR. The sample comprises tens of thousands of clones, around 79% of which are singletons, and approximately 1.6% rests with the top ten. This chain connects TRBV29-1 to TRBJ1-1; tentative D call: TRBD1 (5 bases). The sequencing input was PBMCs. This clonotype was obtained from a man aged 35-49 years in good health and CMV-seronegative. CDR3 sequence reads: CSVAGGIKLNTEAFF. The CDR3 nucleotides are TGCAGCGTTGCCGGGGGAATTAAATTGAACACTGAAGCTTTCTTT.